One sample yielded the 16 T cell receptor beta chains listed below, sequenced in a study of blood T cell repertoires in COVID-19. Only in-frame clones appear in the TCRdb table, and some are missing; sequencing was by immunoSEQ multiplex PCR. This table has 240,000 or so clones, about nine tenths appearing once. Sample: PBMCs or T cells enriched from blood (not recorded which). These receptors came from a man aged 45-60 years who had been exposed to COVID-19.

CDR3 protein: CASSLGGGLSEAFF. CDR3 bases: TGTGCCAGCAGTTTAGGGGGCGGCCTCTCTGAAGCTTTCTTT. The chain couples TRBV28 to TRBJ1-1; D is perhaps TRBD1 (6 bases). V was shortened by 2 bases and J by 6 bases, with 13 bases between the two germline ends. The CDR3 has 14 amino acids. Germline V gene data show CDR1 as MDHEN and CDR2 as SYDVKM.

The genes are TRBV5-1 and TRBJ1-2, with D maybe TRBD1 (6 bases). Per the germline V gene, CDR1 is SGHRS and CDR2 is YFSETQ. Between the trimmed V and J ends, which lost 4 bases and 4 bases, there was a span of 14 bases. The CDR3 sequence is 14 residues long. DNA of the CDR3: TGCGCCAGCAGCCTGCGGACAGAGTCCTATGGCTACACCTTC. Translation gives CASSLRTESYGYTF.

This clone was seen a single time. The J gene is TRBJ2-1, the V gene TRBV20-1, with D possibly matching TRBD2 (6 bases). The CDR3 contains 13 residues. With 7 bases removed from V and 3 bases from J, the gap between germline ends came to 13 bases. Per germline, CDR1 DFQATT and CDR2 SNEGSKA (reference sequence). CDR3 sequence: CSVSSGYYNEQFF. The CDR3 bases are TGCAGTGTTAGTAGCGGCTACTACAATGAGCAGTTCTTC.

The chain recombines TRBV11-2 with TRBJ2-3; 9 bases map to TRBD2. The CDR3 extends over 16 amino acids. V shed 3 bases, J shed 3 bases, and the junction held 7 bases outside the gene matches. Looked up from germline, CDR1 is SGHAT and CDR2 is FQNNGV. The CDR3 coding sequence is TGTGCCAGCAGCTTCCCAGCGGGGGGAGATACAGATACGCAGTATTTT. The encoded protein is CASSFPAGGDTDTQYF.

This chain joins TRBV14 and TRBJ1-1; a possible D gene is TRBD1 (5 bases). The CDR3 loop spans 12 amino acids. The V and J ends lost 6 bases and 4 bases respectively, with 9 bases between them. CDR1 SGHDN and CDR2 FVKESK come from the germline V gene. The CDR3: CASSRQPTEAFF. The CDR3 coding sequence is TGTGCCAGCAGTCGACAGCCCACTGAAGCTTTCTTT.

J is TRBJ1-1 and V is TRBV3-1 (or the pseudogene TRBV3-2), with TRBD1 as a possible D gene (5 bases). CDR1 is LGHDT and CDR2 is YNNKEL in the germline V gene (reference sequence). The CDR3 is 13 amino acids. Trimming stripped 4 bases from V and 1 base from J, with 7 bases between. For the CDR3, the DNA is TGTGCCAGCAGCCGGAGGGGGAACACTGAAGCTTTCTTT. Its translation is CASSRRGNTEAFF.

This clone was seen only a few times. This sequence joins TRBV7-3 and TRBJ2-1; 10 bases fit TRBD1. Trimming took 5 bases from V and 6 from J; bases not matched to a gene: 7. The length of the CDR3 is 15 residues. Germline CDR1 and CDR2: SGHTA and FQGTGA. DNA of the CDR3: TGTGCCAGCAGCCGGAGCGGGACAGGGGTCAATGAGCAGTTCTTC. The encoded protein is CASSRSGTGVNEQFF.

This chain uses TRBV5-6 with TRBJ1-2; the D gene is possibly TRBD1 (6 bases). V was clipped by 6 bases and J by 4 bases, with 16 bases between them. The length of the CDR3 is 14 residues. Per the germline V gene, CDR1 is SGHDT and CDR2 is YYEEEE. CDR3 loop: CASTHKGVGYGYTF. The CDR3 nucleotides are TGTGCCAGCACCCATAAGGGGGTTGGCTATGGCTACACCTTC.

This sequence joins TRBV6-5 and TRBJ1-1; 8 nucleotides match TRBD1. The CDR3 spans 12 residues. Germline lookup yields CDR1 MNHEY and CDR2 SVGAGI. Unmatched junction bases numbered 4, after V lost 5 bases and J lost 8 bases. The CDR3 sequence: CASSSRGLEAFF. CDR3 nucleotide sequence: TGTGCCAGCAGTAGCAGGGGGCTGGAAGCTTTCTTT.

The rearrangement links TRBV28 to TRBJ1-5; perhaps TRBD1 as D (6 bases). CDR1 and CDR2 (germline): MDHEN, SYDVKM. With 5 bases removed from V and 0 bases from J, the gap between germline ends came to 17 bases. The CDR3 runs 17 residues. The chain's CDR3 is CASSPLGQKYSNQPQHF. In DNA, the CDR3 is TGTGCCAGCAGTCCTCTAGGACAGAAATATAGCAATCAGCCCCAGCATTTT.

The rearrangement uses TRBV5-1 and TRBJ1-2, with TRBD1 matching 8 bases. This CDR3 has 16 residues. Germline assignment: CDR1 SGHRS and CDR2 YFSETQ. J gave up 7 bases and V 2 bases, and 13 bases lay outside the gene matches. The CDR3, as DNA: TGCGCCAGCAGCTTATCTTACCGGGACAGGTTGAGTGGCTACACCTTC. Its translation: CASSLSYRDRLSGYTF. Based on the CDR3 plus reference TRBV5-1 and TRBJ1-2, the full variable domain is KAGVTQTPRYLIKTRGQQVTLSCSPISGHRSVSWYQQTPGQGLQFLFEYFSETQRNKGNFPGRFSGRQFSNSRSEMNVSTLELGDSALYLCASSLSYRDRLSGYTFGSGTRLTVV.

The chain links TRBV5-5 to TRBJ2-3; TRBD2 agrees at 8 bases. The length of the CDR3 is 15 residues. Per the germline V gene, CDR1 is SGHKS and CDR2 is YYEKEE (reference sequence). V lost 0 bases, J lost 5 bases, and 5 bases stayed unmatched. The CDR3 region has the DNA TGTGCCAGCAGCTTGGTCGGGAGGGCCGGAGATACGCAGTATTTT. Translation gives CASSLVGRAGDTQYF.

This sequence joins TRBV7-3 and TRBJ1-1, with D possibly matching TRBD1 (6 bases). CDR3 length: 14 amino acids. V shed 5 bases and J shed 3 bases, with 13 bases lying between them. Germline V gene sequence: CDR1 SGHTA, CDR2 FQGTGA. Here the CDR3 DNA reads TGTGCCAGCAGCATACAGGGTGGGGACACTGAAGCTTTCTTT. This sequence encodes CASSIQGGDTEAFF.

The chain employs TRBV5-4 and TRBJ2-1; D unclear. The CDR3 consists of 14 residues. The germline gives CDR1 SGHNT, CDR2 YYREEE (reference sequence). Trimming stripped 3 bases from V and 7 bases from J, with 14 bases between. CDR3 sequence reads: CASSSPPPTNEQFF. CDR3 in DNA: TGTGCCAGCAGCTCGCCCCCCCCAACAAATGAGCAGTTCTTC.

This clone was recorded only once. V is TRBV5-1 and J is TRBJ1-1; D perhaps matches TRBD1 (5 bases). Per the germline V gene, CDR1 is SGHRS and CDR2 is YFSETQ. CDR3 size: 17 residues. Trimming removed 7 bases at V and 1 base at J, with 23 bases between. The CDR3 sequence: CASVPGVSVLGNTEAFF. As DNA, the CDR3 is TGCGCCAGCGTCCCGGGGGTCAGCGTATTGGGGAACACTGAAGCTTTCTTT. Full variable domain (missing parts from reference TRBV5-1 and TRBJ1-1): KAGVTQTPRYLIKTRGQQVTLSCSPISGHRSVSWYQQTPGQGLQFLFEYFSETQRNKGNFPGRFSGRQFSNSRSEMNVSTLELGDSALYLCASVPGVSVLGNTEAFFGQGTRLTVV.

The chain carries TRBV5-1 and TRBJ2-3; D call uncertain. CDR1 is SGHRS and CDR2 is YFSETQ in the germline V gene. The CDR3 totals 15 residues. Trimming cost V 1 base and J 0 bases, with 9 bases left between them. Here the CDR3 reads CASSLLAQSTDTQYF. The CDR3 nucleotides read TGCGCCAGCAGCTTGCTGGCACAAAGCACAGATACGCAGTATTTT.